The source of this T cell receptor beta chain is a study of blood T cells in healthy people across ages. Combining a sample-barcoded 5' primer with a J-beta primer mix, a second PCR ran for about 6 to 11 cycles. Every cDNA molecule carried a tag from a template-switch adaptor bearing 12 random nucleotides. Each CDR3 protein gets one entry after TCRdb re-called the 5' RACE reads with MiXCR. Of over 600,000 distinct CDR3 sequences listed, roughly 46% were seen once; the top ten hold 15% to 20%. This clonotype was found once. CDR3 length: 13 residues. Germline CDR1 is DFQATT and CDR2 is SNEGSKA (reference sequence). V was pared by 6 bases and J by 8 bases, with 19 bases between.

This sequence originates from an elderly man in good health. V usage is TRBV20-1 and J usage is TRBJ1-2; a possible D gene is TRBD1 (5 bases). The specimen sequenced was blood. The CDR3, as DNA: TGCAGTGCCCCGCCCCCTGGGGCAATAGGCTACACCTTC. Translation: CSAPPPGAIGYTF.